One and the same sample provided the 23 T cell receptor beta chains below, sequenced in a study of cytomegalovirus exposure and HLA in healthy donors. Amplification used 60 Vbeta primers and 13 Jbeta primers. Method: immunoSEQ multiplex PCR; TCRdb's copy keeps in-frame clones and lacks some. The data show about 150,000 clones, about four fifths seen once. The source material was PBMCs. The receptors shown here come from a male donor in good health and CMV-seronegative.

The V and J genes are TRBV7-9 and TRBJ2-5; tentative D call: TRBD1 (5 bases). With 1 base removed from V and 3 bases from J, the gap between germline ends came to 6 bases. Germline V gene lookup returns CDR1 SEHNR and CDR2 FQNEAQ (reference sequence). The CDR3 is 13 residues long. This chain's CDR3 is CASSLGGEETQYF. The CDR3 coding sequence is TGTGCCAGCAGCTTAGGGGGCGAAGAGACCCAGTACTTC.

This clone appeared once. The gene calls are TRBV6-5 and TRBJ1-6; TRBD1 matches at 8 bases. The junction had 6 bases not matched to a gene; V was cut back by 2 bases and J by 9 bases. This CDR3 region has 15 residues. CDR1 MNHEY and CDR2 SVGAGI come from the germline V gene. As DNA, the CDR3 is TGTGCCAGCAGTTACCAGGGGGCTGGGGTTTCACCCCTCCACTTT. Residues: CASSYQGAGVSPLHF.

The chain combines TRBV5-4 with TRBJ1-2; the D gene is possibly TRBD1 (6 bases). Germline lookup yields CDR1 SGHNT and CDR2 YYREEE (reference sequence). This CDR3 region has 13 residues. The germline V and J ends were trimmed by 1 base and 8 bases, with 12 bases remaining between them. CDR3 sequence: CASSLNRDRGYTF. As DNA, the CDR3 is TGTGCCAGCAGCTTGAACAGGGATAGAGGCTACACCTTC. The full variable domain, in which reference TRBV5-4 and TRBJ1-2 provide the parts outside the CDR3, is ETGVTQSPTHLIKTRGQQVTLRCSSQSGHNTVSWYQQALGQGPQFIFQYYREEENGRGNFPPRFSGLQFPNYSSELNVNALELDDSALYLCASSLNRDRGYTFGSGTRLTVV.

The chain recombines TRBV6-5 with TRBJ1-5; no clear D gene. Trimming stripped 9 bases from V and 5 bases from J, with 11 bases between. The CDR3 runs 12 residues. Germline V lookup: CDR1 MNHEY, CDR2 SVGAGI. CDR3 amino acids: CASGLGDQPQHF. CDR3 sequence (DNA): TGTGCCAGTGGGTTAGGAGATCAGCCCCAGCATTTT.

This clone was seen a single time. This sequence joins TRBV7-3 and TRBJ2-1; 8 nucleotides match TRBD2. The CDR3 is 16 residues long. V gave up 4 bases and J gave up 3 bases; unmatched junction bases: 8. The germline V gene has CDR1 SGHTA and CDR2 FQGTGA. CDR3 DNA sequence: TGTGCCAGCAGCTCCTCGGGGACTAGAAACTACAATGAGCAGTTCTTC. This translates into CASSSSGTRNYNEQFF.

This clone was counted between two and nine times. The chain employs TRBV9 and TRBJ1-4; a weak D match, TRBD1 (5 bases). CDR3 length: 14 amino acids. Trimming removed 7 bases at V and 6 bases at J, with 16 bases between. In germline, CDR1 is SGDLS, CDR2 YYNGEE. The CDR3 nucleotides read TGTGCCAGCTCACGAGCCCAGGGTGATGAAAAACTGTTTTTT. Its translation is CASSRAQGDEKLFF.

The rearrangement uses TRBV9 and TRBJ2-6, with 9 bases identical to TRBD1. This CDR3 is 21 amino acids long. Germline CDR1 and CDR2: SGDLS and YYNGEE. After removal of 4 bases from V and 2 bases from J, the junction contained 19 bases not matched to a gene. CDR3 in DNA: TGTGCCAGCAGCCCCCGCCCCGGGACAGGGAGGGAGCTCCCTGGGGCCAACGTCCTGACTTTC. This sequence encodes CASSPRPGTGRELPGANVLTF.

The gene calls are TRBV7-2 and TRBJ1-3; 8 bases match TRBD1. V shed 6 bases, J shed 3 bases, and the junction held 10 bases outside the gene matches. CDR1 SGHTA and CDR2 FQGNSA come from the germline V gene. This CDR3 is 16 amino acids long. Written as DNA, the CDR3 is TGTGCCAGCAGTTATACAGGGGGTCCTGGTGGAAACACCATATATTTT. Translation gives CASSYTGGPGGNTIYF.

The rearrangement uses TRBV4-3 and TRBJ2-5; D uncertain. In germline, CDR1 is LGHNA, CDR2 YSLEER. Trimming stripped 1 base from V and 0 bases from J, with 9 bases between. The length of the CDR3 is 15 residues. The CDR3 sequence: CASSQGLGYQETQYF. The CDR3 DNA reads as TGCGCCAGCAGCCAAGGCCTAGGATACCAAGAGACCCAGTACTTC.

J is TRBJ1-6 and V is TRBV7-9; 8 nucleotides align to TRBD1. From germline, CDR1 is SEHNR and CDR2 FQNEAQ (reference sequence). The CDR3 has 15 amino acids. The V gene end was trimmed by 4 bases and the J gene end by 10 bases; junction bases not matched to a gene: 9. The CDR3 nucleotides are TGTGCCAGCAGCTCCAGGGGGCAGGGGCGATCACCCCTCCACTTT. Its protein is CASSSRGQGRSPLHF.

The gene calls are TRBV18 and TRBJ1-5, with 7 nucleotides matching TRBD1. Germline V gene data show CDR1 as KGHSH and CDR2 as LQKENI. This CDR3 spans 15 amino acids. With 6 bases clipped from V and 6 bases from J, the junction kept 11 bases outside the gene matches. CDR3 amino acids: CASSFDRERGQPQHF. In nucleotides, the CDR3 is TGTGCCAGCTCCTTCGACAGGGAGAGAGGTCAGCCCCAGCATTTT.

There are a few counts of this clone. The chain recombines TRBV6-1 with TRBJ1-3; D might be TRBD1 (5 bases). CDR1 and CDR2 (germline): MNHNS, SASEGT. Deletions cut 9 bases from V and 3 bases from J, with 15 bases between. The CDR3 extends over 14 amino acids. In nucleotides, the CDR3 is TGTGCCAGTTCCTTCGGGGGAATTGGAAACACCATATATTTT. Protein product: CASSFGGIGNTIYF.

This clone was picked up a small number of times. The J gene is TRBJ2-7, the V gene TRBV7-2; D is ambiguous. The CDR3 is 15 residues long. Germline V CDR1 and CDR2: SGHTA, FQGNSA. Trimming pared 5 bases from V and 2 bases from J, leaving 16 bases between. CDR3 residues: CASSPTARPPYEQYF. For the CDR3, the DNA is TGTGCCAGCAGCCCAACGGCGCGGCCCCCCTACGAGCAGTACTTC.

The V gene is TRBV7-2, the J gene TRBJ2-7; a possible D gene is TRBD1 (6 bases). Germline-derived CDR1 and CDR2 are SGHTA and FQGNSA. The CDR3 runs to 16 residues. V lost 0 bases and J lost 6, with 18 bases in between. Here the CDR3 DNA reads TGTGCCAGCAGCTTAGCTGCAGGGGTAAGTCAAGGCGAGCAGTACTTC. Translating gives CASSLAAGVSQGEQYF.

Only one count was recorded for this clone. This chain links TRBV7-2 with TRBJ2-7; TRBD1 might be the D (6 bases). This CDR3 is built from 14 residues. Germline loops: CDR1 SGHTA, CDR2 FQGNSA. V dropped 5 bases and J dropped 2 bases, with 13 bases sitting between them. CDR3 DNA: TGTGCCAGCAGCGCCCGGACAGCAGCCTACGAGCAGTACTTC. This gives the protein CASSARTAAYEQYF.

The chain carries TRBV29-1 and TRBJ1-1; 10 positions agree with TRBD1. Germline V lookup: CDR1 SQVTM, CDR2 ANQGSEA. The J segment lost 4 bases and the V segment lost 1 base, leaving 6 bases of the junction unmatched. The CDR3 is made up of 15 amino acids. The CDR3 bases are TGCAGCGTTGAAGGGACAGGGGGAGTCGGCACTGAAGCTTTCTTT. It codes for CSVEGTGGVGTEAFF.

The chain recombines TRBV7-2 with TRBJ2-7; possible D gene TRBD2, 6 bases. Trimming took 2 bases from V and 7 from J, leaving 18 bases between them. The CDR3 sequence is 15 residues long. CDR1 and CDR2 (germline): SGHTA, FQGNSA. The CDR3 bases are TGTGCCAGCAGCTTAAGTGGTGGGGGGTCGGGAGAGCAGTACTTC. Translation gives CASSLSGGGSGEQYF.

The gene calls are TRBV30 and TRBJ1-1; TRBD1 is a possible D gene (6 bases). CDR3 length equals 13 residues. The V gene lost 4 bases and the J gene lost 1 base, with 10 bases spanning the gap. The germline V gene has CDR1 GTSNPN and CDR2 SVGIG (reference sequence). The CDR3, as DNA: TGTGCCTGGATGCAGGGGAGGAACACTGAAGCTTTCTTT. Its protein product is CAWMQGRNTEAFF.

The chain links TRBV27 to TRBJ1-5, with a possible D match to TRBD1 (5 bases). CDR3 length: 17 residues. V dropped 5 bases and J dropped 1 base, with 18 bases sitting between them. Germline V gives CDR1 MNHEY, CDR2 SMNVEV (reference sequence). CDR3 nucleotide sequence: TGTGCCAGCAGTCCAGTTTCCTCAGGGAAAAGCAATCAGCCCCAGCATTTT. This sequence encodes CASSPVSSGKSNQPQHF.

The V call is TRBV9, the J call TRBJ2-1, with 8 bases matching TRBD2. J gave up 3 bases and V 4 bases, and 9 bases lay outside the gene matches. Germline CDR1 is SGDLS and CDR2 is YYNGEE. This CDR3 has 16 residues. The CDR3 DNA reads TGTGCCAGCAGCCCCATGGGACGGGGGGGCTACAATGAGCAGTTCTTC. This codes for CASSPMGRGGYNEQFF. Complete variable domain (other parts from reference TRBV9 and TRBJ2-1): DSGVTQTPKHLITATGQRVTLRCSPRSGDLSVYWYQQSLDQGLQFLIQYYNGEERAKGNILERFSAQQFPDLHSELNLSSLELGDSALYFCASSPMGRGGYNEQFFGPGTRLTVL.

The CDR3 spells CASSPQGERTDTQYF. As DNA, the CDR3 is TGTGCCAGCTCACCTCAGGGGGAGCGCACAGATACGCAGTATTTT. The chain couples TRBV18 to TRBJ2-3, with TRBD1 matching 7 bases. The CDR3 extends over 15 amino acids. Germline V lookup: CDR1 KGHSH, CDR2 LQKENI. The J segment lost 1 base and the V segment lost 3 bases, leaving 4 bases of the junction unmatched.

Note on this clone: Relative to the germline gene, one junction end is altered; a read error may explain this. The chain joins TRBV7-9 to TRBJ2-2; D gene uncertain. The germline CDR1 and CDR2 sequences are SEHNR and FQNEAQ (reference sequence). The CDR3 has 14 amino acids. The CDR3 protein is CSSSLVQFTGELFF. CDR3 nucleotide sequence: TGTTCCAGCAGCTTAGTTCAGTTCACCGGGGAGCTGTTTTTT.

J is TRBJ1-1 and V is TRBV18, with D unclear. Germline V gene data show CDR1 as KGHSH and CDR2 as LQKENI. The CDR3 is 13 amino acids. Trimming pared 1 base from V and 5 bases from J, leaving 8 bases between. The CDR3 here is CASSPQQMTEAFF. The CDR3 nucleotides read TGTGCCAGCTCACCACAACAGATGACTGAAGCTTTCTTT. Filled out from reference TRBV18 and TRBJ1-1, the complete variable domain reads NAGVMQNPRHLVRRRGQEARLRCSPMKGHSHVYWYRQLPEEGLKFMVYLQKENIIDESGMPKERFSAEFPKEGPSILRIQQVVRGDSAAYFCASSPQQMTEAFFGQGTRLTVV.